The 16 T cell receptor beta chains in this list originate from one sample, sequenced in a study of glioma-infiltrating T cells. Amplification of TCR alpha and beta CDR3 regions from RNA used iRepertoire nested multiplex PCR. TCRdb recomputed calls from the multiplex PCR reads with MiXCR, one row per CDR3 protein. The top ten clones hold around 7% of a sample with some 85,000 distinct CDR3 sequences, around a quarter of them seen once. Sequenced sample: glioma tissue, nonneoplastic brain tissue, or PBMCs (not recorded which). The receptors stem from a human donor with low-grade glioma or glioblastoma, undergoing nonglioma brain surgery, or in good health (not recorded which).

This clonotype appeared a few times. J is TRBJ2-4 and V is TRBV12-3 or TRBV12-4, with 11 nucleotides matching TRBD1. The CDR3 runs 14 residues. V shed 6 bases, J shed 7 bases, and the junction held 5 bases outside the gene matches. CDR3 DNA: TGTGCCAGCAGCCAGGGACAGGGGGGGAACATTCAGTACTTC. This gives the protein CASSQGQGGNIQYF.

Regarding this clonotype: This may arise from a read error, as a much more abundant clone is one base away. The V and J genes are TRBV12-3 or TRBV12-4 and TRBJ1-1; a weak D match, TRBD1 (6 bases). The CDR3 is 15 residues long. The ends were cut back, 7 bases at V and 1 base at J, with 16 bases in the middle. CDR3 protein: CASTPTGGGNTEAFF. The DNA for the CDR3 is TGTGCCAGCACCCCAACCGGAGGGGGGAACACTGAAGCTTTCTTT.

As to this clonotype: The conserved phenylalanine or tryptophan is not found at the CDR3 terminus, so this likely reflects a read error. V gene TRBV6-4 combines with J gene TRBJ2-3, with D perhaps TRBD2 (6 bases). Germline V CDR1 and CDR2: MRHNA, SNTAGT. The CDR3 runs 13 residues. The germline V and J ends were trimmed by 6 bases and 5 bases, with 12 bases remaining between them. As DNA, the CDR3 is TGTGCCAGCAGCGACGGAGGGGTAGATACGCAGTATTCT. This gives the protein CASSDGGVDTQYS.

As to this clonotype: A read error may account for a junction end that differs from germline. This sequence joins TRBV19 and TRBJ1-2; D unresolved. Germline V lookup: CDR1 LNHDA, CDR2 SQIVND (reference sequence). This CDR3 is built from 13 residues. The CDR3 protein is CASRTTRIYSYTF. The CDR3 nucleotides are TGTGCCAGTAGAACAACACGGATCTATAGCTACACCTTC.

The gene calls are TRBV5-1 and TRBJ2-3, with TRBD2 matching over 9 bases. V lost 5 bases and J lost 4; bases outside the gene matches: 5. There are 14 residues in the CDR3. Looked up from germline, CDR1 is SGHRS and CDR2 is YFSETQ. The CDR3 loop reads CASRTSGPADTQYF. The CDR3 nucleotides read TGCGCCAGCAGGACTAGCGGCCCGGCAGATACGCAGTATTTT.

This clonotype was recorded at least ten times. This chain uses TRBV12-3 or TRBV12-4 with TRBJ1-5, with D uncertain. The CDR3 totals 14 residues. V gave up 4 bases and J gave up 3 bases, with 10 bases separating them. The CDR3 coding sequence is TGTGCCAGCAGTTCATACACCGACAATCAGCCCCAGCATTTT. Its protein product is CASSSYTDNQPQHF.

This clonotype occurred a few times. The chain couples TRBV12-3 or TRBV12-4 to TRBJ1-5, with 11 nucleotides matching TRBD1. The CDR3 totals 15 residues. J gave up 2 bases and V 6 bases, and 3 bases lay outside the gene matches. This chain's CDR3 is CASSWGQGGNQPQHF. CDR3 bases: TGTGCCAGCAGCTGGGGACAGGGGGGCAATCAGCCCCAGCATTTT.

To note about this clonotype: The germline gene is not matched at one end of the junction; a read error may be the cause. The CDR3 here is CSARGLGGTSGYNEQYF. In DNA form, the CDR3 reads TGCAGTGCCAGAGGTCTGGGGGGGACTAGCGGATACAATGAGCAGTACTTC. This chain joins TRBV20-1 and TRBJ2-7; TRBD2 matches 11 bases. Germline V lookup: CDR1 DFQATT, CDR2 SNEGSKA (reference sequence). The CDR3 runs to 17 residues.

At least ten counts were recorded for this clonotype. J is TRBJ2-7 and V is TRBV20-1, with D tentatively TRBD2 (5 bases). CDR1 and CDR2 (germline): DFQATT, SNEGSKA (reference sequence). The CDR3 loop spans 16 amino acids. Trimming cost V 0 bases and J 0 bases, with 15 bases left between them. The CDR3 is CSARDYGSVNSYEQYF. As DNA, the CDR3 is TGCAGTGCTAGAGATTACGGTAGCGTAAACTCCTACGAGCAGTACTTC.

This clonotype has at least ten counts. The chain joins TRBV6-4 to TRBJ2-1; 11 bases line up with TRBD2. This CDR3 region has 15 residues. Trimming at V came to 3 bases and at J to 6 bases, leaving 4 bases not matched to a gene. Germline CDR1 and CDR2: MRHNA and SNTAGT. CDR3 bases: TGTGCCAGCAGTGATAGTACTAGCGGGAGCAATGAGCAGTTCTTC. This encodes CASSDSTSGSNEQFF.

This clonotype has a handful of counts. This chain links TRBV12-3 or TRBV12-4 with TRBJ2-1; D perhaps matches TRBD2 (6 bases). V shed 6 bases and J shed 3 bases, with 15 bases lying between them. CDR3 length: 15 residues. The CDR3 nucleotides read TGTGCCAGCAGCCCGGGGACTGGAGTCTACAATGAGCAGTTCTTC. Translation: CASSPGTGVYNEQFF.

V usage is TRBV5-1 and J usage is TRBJ2-1, with 10 bases identical to TRBD1. V lost 4 bases to trimming and J lost 8 bases; unmatched junction nucleotides: 9. The CDR3 loop spans 15 amino acids. Per the germline V gene, CDR1 is SGHRS and CDR2 is YFSETQ. The CDR3 region has the DNA TGCGCCAGCAGCCCGGGACAGGGGCCAAGCGATGAGCAGTTCTTC. It codes for CASSPGQGPSDEQFF.

This clonotype was recorded at least ten times. The chain couples TRBV7-2 to TRBJ1-2; a possible D gene is TRBD1 (5 bases). The CDR3 consists of 16 residues. V shed 1 base and J shed 1 base, with 13 bases lying between them. The germline CDR1 and CDR2 sequences are SGHTA and FQGNSA. CDR3 coding DNA: TGTGCCAGCAGCTTAGATGCAGGGAGGGGTAACTATGGCTACACCTTC. Protein: CASSLDAGRGNYGYTF.

In this sample, this clonotype turned up many times. V gene TRBV6-2 or TRBV6-3 combines with J gene TRBJ2-2; D not certain. From germline, CDR1 is MNHEY and CDR2 SVGEGT. Trimming shortened V by 8 bases and J by 6 bases, and 16 bases separated the two germline ends. The CDR3 has 14 amino acids. The CDR3 coding sequence is TGTGCCAGCCGGCAAAGGGAAGTGGCCGGGGAGCTGTTTTTT. Translation gives CASRQREVAGELFF.

This clonotype appeared a few times. The chain uses TRBV19 and TRBJ1-1; 10 bases match TRBD1. CDR3 length equals 14 residues. CDR1 and CDR2 (germline): LNHDA, SQIVND (reference sequence). V shed 6 bases, J shed 4 bases, and the junction held 5 bases outside the gene matches. CDR3 protein: CASSRTGGRTEAFF. CDR3 coding DNA: TGTGCCAGTAGCCGGACAGGGGGACGCACTGAAGCTTTCTTT.

The chain links TRBV19 to TRBJ2-1; TRBD2 aligns across 9 bases. Trimming at V came to 4 bases and at J to 6 bases, leaving 13 bases not matched to a gene. The CDR3 is 17 residues long. Germline values: CDR1 LNHDA, CDR2 SQIVND (reference sequence). For the CDR3, the DNA is TGTGCCAGTAGTACCCTCGAGGGACTAGCAGTGGCCAATGAGCAGTTCTTC. It yields the protein CASSTLEGLAVANEQFF.